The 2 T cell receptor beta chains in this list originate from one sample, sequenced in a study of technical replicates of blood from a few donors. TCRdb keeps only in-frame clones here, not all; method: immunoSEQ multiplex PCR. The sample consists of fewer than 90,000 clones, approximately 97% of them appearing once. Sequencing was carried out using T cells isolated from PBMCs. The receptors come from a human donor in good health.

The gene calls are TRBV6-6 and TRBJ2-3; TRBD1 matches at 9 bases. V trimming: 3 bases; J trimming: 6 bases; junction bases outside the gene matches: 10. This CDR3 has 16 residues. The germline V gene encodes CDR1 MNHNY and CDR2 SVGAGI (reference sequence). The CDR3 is CASSYRTGTGTDTQYF. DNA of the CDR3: TGTGCCAGCAGTTATCGCACCGGGACAGGGACGGATACGCAGTATTTT.

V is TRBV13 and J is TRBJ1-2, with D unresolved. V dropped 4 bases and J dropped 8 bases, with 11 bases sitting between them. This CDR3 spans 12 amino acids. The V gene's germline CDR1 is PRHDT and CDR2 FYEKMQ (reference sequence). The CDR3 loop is CASSSNGGGYTF. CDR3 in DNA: TGTGCCAGCAGCTCGAACGGCGGGGGCTACACCTTC.